Each of the 15 T cell receptor beta chains below was sequenced from the same sample in a study of cytomegalovirus exposure and HLA in healthy donors (dated by TCRdb to about 2017). The library was made by the immunoSEQ multiplex PCR assay. The multiplex PCR relied on a mix of 60 forward primers for TCR Vbeta segments and 13 reverse primers for TCR Jbeta segments. TCRdb mirrors the immuneACCESS table, restricted to in-frame sequences. Some clones are absent from its copies; in checked studies, under half trace to an unresolved V gene, and the reason for the others is unknown. This sample has about 160,000 clones in its table, and 82% of those were observed once. Approximately 1% of the sample is in the top ten clones. The material sequenced was PBMCs. The receptors come from a girl aged 2-10 years in good health and CMV-seropositive.

The chain recombines TRBV5-4 with TRBJ2-2; D is possibly TRBD2 (6 bases). This CDR3 has 16 residues. Trimming shortened V by 5 bases and J by 0 bases, and 14 bases separated the two germline ends. Germline CDR1 reads SGHNT; CDR2 reads YYREEE (reference sequence). The CDR3 coding sequence is TGTGCCAGCAGTTATGGCGGGGCGGCGAACACCGGGGAGCTGTTTTTT. Amino acid sequence: CASSYGGAANTGELFF. Full variable domain (outside the CDR3, taken from reference TRBV5-4 and TRBJ2-2): ETGVTQSPTHLIKTRGQQVTLRCSSQSGHNTVSWYQQALGQGPQFIFQYYREEENGRGNFPPRFSGLQFPNYSSELNVNALELDDSALYLCASSYGGAANTGELFFGEGSRLTVL.

This rearrangement joins TRBV15 to TRBJ1-1; D is perhaps TRBD1 (6 bases). V was cut by 1 base and J by 1 base, with 13 bases left in between. CDR1 and CDR2 (germline): LNHNV, YYDKDF (reference sequence). The CDR3 consists of 16 residues. The CDR3 protein is CATSRGAAGANTEAFF. In DNA, the CDR3 is TGTGCCACCAGCAGAGGGGCGGCAGGGGCGAACACTGAAGCTTTCTTT.

This chain links TRBV5-1 with TRBJ2-1, with 12 positions matching TRBD2. Germline V CDR1 and CDR2: SGHRS, YFSETQ. V shed 4 bases and J 0 bases; nucleotides not matched to a gene: 5. This CDR3 comprises 17 residues. The CDR3 spells CASSVGLAGSSYNEQFF. CDR3 nucleotides: TGCGCCAGCAGCGTGGGACTAGCGGGTAGCTCCTACAATGAGCAGTTCTTC.

This clone was counted only a few times. The rearrangement links TRBV28 to TRBJ2-7, with D tentatively TRBD1 (6 bases). Between the trimmed V and J ends, which lost 5 bases and 5 bases, there was a span of 13 bases. This CDR3 contains 13 residues. Germline CDR1 MDHEN, CDR2 SYDVKM. This CDR3 reads CASSPDSSHEQYF. For the CDR3, the DNA is TGTGCCAGCAGTCCGGACAGTTCCCACGAGCAGTACTTC. The complete variable domain, with remaining parts taken from reference TRBV28 and TRBJ2-7, reads DVKVTQSSRYLVKRTGEKVFLECVQDMDHENMFWYRQDPGLGLRLIYFSYDVKMKEKGDIPEGYSVSREKKERFSLILESASTNQTSMYLCASSPDSSHEQYFGPGTRLTVT.

The chain joins TRBV5-6 to TRBJ2-5; 7 positions match TRBD1. After removal of 3 bases from V and 5 bases from J, the junction contained 10 bases not matched to a gene. Germline CDR1 and CDR2: SGHDT and YYEEEE. The CDR3 spans 15 residues. CDR3 in DNA: TGTGCCAGCAGCTCGCAGAAGGGGGCTTGGGAGACCCAGTACTTC. Its protein is CASSSQKGAWETQYF. The variable domain in full, with the rest retrieved from reference TRBV5-6 and TRBJ2-5, is DAGVTQSPTHLIKTRGQQVTLRCSPKSGHDTVSWYQQALGQGPQFIFQYYEEEERQRGNFPDRFSGHQFPNYSSELNVNALLLGDSALYLCASSSQKGAWETQYFGPGTRLLVL.

The gene calls are TRBV15 and TRBJ2-7, with 7 bases lining up with TRBD2. J was trimmed by 3 bases and V by 1 base; bases with no gene match: 3. This CDR3 has 14 amino acids. CDR1 and CDR2 from the germline V gene are LNHNV and YYDKDF (reference sequence). CDR3 amino acids: CATSRGGLHYEQYF. The CDR3 bases are TGTGCCACCAGCAGAGGGGGACTACACTACGAGCAGTACTTC.

V usage is TRBV28 and J usage is TRBJ2-1, with 8 nucleotides matching TRBD2. The CDR3 consists of 19 residues. V shed 2 bases and J 4 bases; nucleotides not matched to a gene: 16. Germline CDR1 reads MDHEN; CDR2 reads SYDVKM. The CDR3 DNA is TGTGCCAGCAGTTTAATAGGTACTAGCGGAAGATACGGATACAATGAGCAGTTCTTC. This codes for CASSLIGTSGRYGYNEQFF.

The V and J genes are TRBV2 and TRBJ1-4; 8 bases agree with TRBD1. With 2 bases clipped from V and 8 bases from J, the junction kept 4 bases outside the gene matches. The CDR3 covers 14 residues. Germline loops: CDR1 SNHLY, CDR2 FYNNEI. CDR3 residues: CASSETTGGEKLFF. CDR3 DNA sequence: TGTGCCAGCAGTGAAACAACAGGGGGGGAAAAACTGTTTTTT.

The genes are TRBV2 and TRBJ2-7; 9 nucleotides match TRBD1. This CDR3 region has 12 residues. The trim removed 7 bases at V and 4 bases at J, leaving 2 bases unmatched. The germline gives CDR1 SNHLY, CDR2 FYNNEI. The CDR3 is CASKQGAYEQYF. CDR3 sequence (DNA): TGTGCCAGCAAACAGGGGGCATACGAGCAGTACTTC.

The chain couples TRBV4-2 to TRBJ2-7; maybe TRBD2 (6 bases). This CDR3 region has 15 residues. Looked up from germline, CDR1 is LGHNA and CDR2 is YNFKEQ. Trimming left V 4 bases short and J 4 bases short, with 17 bases between. The CDR3 spells CASSPQGGGVYEQYF. The DNA of the CDR3 is TGTGCCAGCAGCCCCCAGGGAGGCGGGGTTTACGAGCAGTACTTC.

This chain uses TRBV2 with TRBJ2-6; D unclear. The length of the CDR3 is 15 residues. V was pared by 5 bases and J by 1 base, with 9 bases between. From germline, CDR1 is SNHLY and CDR2 FYNNEI. CDR3 nucleotides: TGTGCCAGCAGTTCACAGCCTTCTGGGGCCAACGTCCTGACTTTC. Translation gives CASSSQPSGANVLTF.

The genes are TRBV7-9 and TRBJ2-1; tentative D call: TRBD2 (6 bases). Germline V gene sequence: CDR1 SEHNR, CDR2 FQNEAQ (reference sequence). V shed 1 base and J shed 7 bases, with 8 bases lying between them. CDR3 length: 13 amino acids. DNA for the CDR3: TGTGCCAGCAGCTTAGATGCGGGGAATGAGCAGTTCTTC. It yields the protein CASSLDAGNEQFF.

The chain carries TRBV5-1 and TRBJ2-1, with D unclear. Germline lookup yields CDR1 SGHRS and CDR2 YFSETQ. The V and J ends lost 4 bases and 8 bases respectively, with 10 bases between them. This CDR3 spans 12 amino acids. The CDR3 loop is CASSPLSDEQFF. In DNA, the CDR3 is TGCGCCAGCAGCCCATTAAGCGATGAGCAGTTCTTC.

This chain uses TRBV7-3 with TRBJ2-1; 7 bases map to TRBD2. Unmatched junction bases numbered 24, after V lost 2 bases and J lost 8 bases. CDR3 length equals 20 residues. Germline-derived CDR1 and CDR2 are SGHTA and FQGTGA. The CDR3 DNA sequence: TGTGCCAGCAGCTTACGGGCCAGTGGTGGGAGGGCCGGACGCCACGATGAGCAGTTCTTC. This encodes CASSLRASGGRAGRHDEQFF.

V is TRBV4-1 and J is TRBJ2-1, with TRBD2 matching 11 bases. Per germline, CDR1 MGHRA and CDR2 YSYEKL. Germline trimming cut 6 bases from V and 0 bases from J; bases unmatched to any gene: 4. The CDR3 runs 16 residues. CDR3 protein: CASRDTSGSSYNEQFF. CDR3 nucleotides: TGCGCCAGCAGGGATACTAGCGGGAGCTCCTACAATGAGCAGTTCTTC.